The 30 T cell receptor beta chains listed next were all sequenced from one sample in a study of CD8 T cells in ankylosing spondylitis. TCRdb reprocessed the 5' RACE reads with MiXCR, giving one entry per CDR3 protein. The table lists some 240,000 distinct CDR3 sequences, approximately 24% of them singletons. The material sequenced was blood, either unsorted or a sorted T cell fraction (not recorded which). All receptors derive from a male donor with ankylosing spondylitis or in good health (not recorded which).

The chain employs TRBV7-8 and TRBJ2-1; 8 bases are shared with TRBD1. V was clipped by 2 bases and J by 15 bases; unmatched bases: 15. Looked up from germline, CDR1 is SGHVS and CDR2 is FQNEAQ. The CDR3 runs to 15 residues. CDR3 sequence reads: CASSLRGQAPIGPFF. The CDR3 bases are TGTGCCAGCAGCTTACGGGGACAGGCCCCCATCGGACCGTTCTTC. The full variable domain, completed using reference TRBV7-8 and TRBJ2-1, is GAGVSQSPRYKVAKRGQDVALRCDPISGHVSLFWYQQALGQGPEFLTYFQNEAQLDKSGLPSDRFFAERPEGSVSTLKIQRTQQEDSAVYLCASSLRGQAPIGPFFGPGTRLTVL.

This clonotype was found once. The chain combines TRBV10-2 with TRBJ2-7, with TRBD1 identical over 9 bases. The CDR3 extends over 14 amino acids. V was clipped by 8 bases and J by 4 bases; unmatched bases: 9. Germline V gene sequence: CDR1 WSHSY, CDR2 SAAADI. CDR3 sequence (DNA): TGCGCCAGCCAGACAGGGGGTGGAGGATACGAGCAGTACTTC. Its protein product is CASQTGGGGYEQYF.

This chain connects TRBV20-1 to TRBJ2-5; 11 positions match TRBD2. The germline V gene has CDR1 DFQATT and CDR2 SNEGSKA (reference sequence). The junction had 11 bases not matched to a gene; V was cut back by 3 bases and J by 5 bases. This CDR3 spans 16 amino acids. The CDR3 sequence is CSASRSGGAWRETQYF. In DNA form, the CDR3 reads TGCAGTGCTAGTCGTAGCGGGGGGGCCTGGCGGGAGACCCAGTACTTC.

The chain combines TRBV29-1 with TRBJ1-4; TRBD1 agrees at 10 bases. The CDR3 covers 14 residues. Germline trimming cut 6 bases from V and 8 bases from J; bases unmatched to any gene: 9. Germline V gives CDR1 SQVTM, CDR2 ANQGSEA. CDR3 bases: TGCAGCGTACGACAGGGGGCGAGAGGGGAAAAACTGTTTTTT. This sequence encodes CSVRQGARGEKLFF.

This chain joins TRBV14 and TRBJ2-3, with D tentatively TRBD1 or TRBD2 (5 bases each). The germline V and J ends were trimmed by 4 bases and 2 bases, with 10 bases remaining between them. This CDR3 contains 14 residues. Germline CDR1 is SGHDN and CDR2 is FVKESK. The CDR3 loop is CASSLWGYTDTQYF. CDR3 nucleotides: TGTGCCAGCAGCCTGTGGGGGTACACAGATACGCAGTATTTT.

This clonotype was found many times. This chain joins TRBV15 and TRBJ1-4, with 9 bases matching TRBD1. This CDR3 region has 15 residues. The ends lost 5 bases at V and 5 bases at J; junction bases unmatched: 6. Germline V gene data show CDR1 as LNHNV and CDR2 as YYDKDF (reference sequence). CDR3 coding DNA: TGTGCCACCAGCGGTCGGACAGGGGTGAATGAAAAACTGTTTTTT. It codes for CATSGRTGVNEKLFF.

The chain recombines TRBV6-6 with TRBJ1-4, with TRBD1 matching over 7 bases. The CDR3 covers 13 residues. CDR1 MNHNY and CDR2 SVGAGI come from the germline V gene (reference sequence). Unmatched junction bases numbered 2, after V lost 5 bases and J lost 5 bases. The CDR3 spells CASSPTGNEKLFF. CDR3 DNA: TGTGCCAGCAGTCCGACAGGGAATGAAAAACTGTTTTTT.

This clonotype occurred many times. The junction and the germline gene differ at one end; a read error may be behind it. The CDR3 loop reads CASILGTDYTDTQYF. In DNA form, the CDR3 reads TGTGCCAGCATTTTAGGGACAGACTACACAGATACGCAGTATTTT. The chain uses TRBV12-3 or TRBV12-4 and TRBJ2-3, with 7 positions matching TRBD1. The CDR3 sequence is 15 residues long.

This clonotype was observed a single time. The CDR3 nucleotides are TGTGCCAGCAGCAATCAGTACCAAGAGACCCAGTACTTC. It translates to CASSNQYQETQYF. The chain recombines TRBV7-3 with TRBJ2-5; D ambiguous. V was clipped by 5 bases and J by 0 bases, with 7 bases between them. This CDR3 has 13 amino acids. Germline assignment: CDR1 SGHTA and CDR2 FQGTGA.

This clonotype has a count of ten or more. For the CDR3, the DNA is TGCAGTGCTAGAGACGCCAGGACAGCCTACGAGCAGTACTTC. Its protein is CSARDARTAYEQYF. This sequence joins TRBV20-1 and TRBJ2-7; a possible D gene is TRBD1 (6 bases). Trimming took off 0 bases at V and 2 bases at J, with 11 bases between the two ends. The CDR3 covers 14 residues. Per germline, CDR1 DFQATT and CDR2 SNEGSKA (reference sequence).

This clonotype has a count of ten or more. V is TRBV20-1 and J is TRBJ1-1; D remains unclear. V dropped 0 bases and J dropped 1 base, with 15 bases sitting between them. Germline assignment: CDR1 DFQATT and CDR2 SNEGSKA (reference sequence). CDR3 length: 16 residues. As DNA, the CDR3 is TGCAGTGCTAGAGATTATAATCGGGTTTCGAACACTGAAGCTTTCTTT. As protein: CSARDYNRVSNTEAFF.

This clonotype was seen at least ten times. V is TRBV10-3 and J is TRBJ1-6; 9 bases are a match to TRBD1. Germline V CDR1 and CDR2: ENHRY, SYGVKD. The V gene end was trimmed by 2 bases and the J gene end by 7 bases; junction bases not matched to a gene: 3. There are 15 residues in the CDR3. The CDR3 sequence is CAISEGQGWNSPLHF. In nucleotides, the CDR3 is TGTGCCATCAGTGAGGGACAGGGGTGGAATTCACCCCTCCACTTT.

This clonotype was seen more than once but under ten times. The chain couples TRBV7-2 to TRBJ2-7, with TRBD2 matching 7 bases. Germline lookup yields CDR1 SGHTA and CDR2 FQGNSA. V shed 4 bases, J shed 0 bases, and the junction held 3 bases outside the gene matches. This CDR3 is 14 amino acids long. This chain's CDR3 is CASSSGLVSYEQYF. The CDR3, as DNA: TGTGCCAGCAGCTCCGGACTAGTCTCCTACGAGCAGTACTTC.

This chain joins TRBV9 and TRBJ2-1; the D gene is possibly TRBD1 (6 bases). This CDR3 is built from 15 residues. Per germline, CDR1 SGDLS and CDR2 YYNGEE. Trimming shortened V by 2 bases and J by 5 bases, and 14 bases separated the two germline ends. The CDR3 loop is CASSVGAATHNEQFF. The CDR3 region has the DNA TGTGCCAGCAGCGTGGGGGCAGCGACCCACAATGAGCAGTTCTTC.

In this sample, this clonotype turned up a few times. J is TRBJ2-2 and V is TRBV10-3; D is undetermined. V dropped 6 bases and J dropped 0 bases, with 8 bases sitting between them. Germline CDR1 ENHRY, CDR2 SYGVKD. The CDR3 has 14 amino acids. DNA of the CDR3: TGTGCCATCAGCCATTCAACGAACACCGGGGAGCTGTTTTTT. Its protein is CAISHSTNTGELFF.

This clonotype was recorded at least ten times. The chain combines TRBV6-1 with TRBJ1-2; D perhaps matches TRBD1 (5 bases). Germline CDR1 is MNHNS and CDR2 is SASEGT. CDR3 length equals 14 residues. Trimming cost V 2 bases and J 6 bases, with 13 bases left between them. The CDR3 DNA follows: TGTGCCAGCAGTGAACCCTATCAGGGCCATGGCTACACCTTC. It specifies CASSEPYQGHGYTF.

The table lists this clonotype with many counts. The V and J genes are TRBV12-3 or TRBV12-4 and TRBJ2-7, with 9 bases lining up with TRBD2. CDR3 length: 13 residues. After removal of 8 bases from V and 0 bases from J, the junction contained 2 bases not matched to a gene. Here the CDR3 reads CASAGGSSYEQYF. DNA of the CDR3: TGTGCCAGCGCGGGGGGGAGCTCCTACGAGCAGTACTTC.

The table lists this clonotype with a few counts. The rearrangement joins TRBV6-5 to TRBJ2-1, with 10 bases that match TRBD2. After removal of 2 bases from V and 4 bases from J, the junction contained 5 bases not matched to a gene. The germline CDR1 and CDR2 sequences are MNHEY and SVGAGI. The CDR3 is 16 amino acids. In nucleotides, the CDR3 is TGTGCCAGCAGTTACCCCGGGACTAGCGTATACAATGAGCAGTTCTTC. It yields the protein CASSYPGTSVYNEQFF.

This clonotype was detected a few times. The rearrangement uses TRBV6-1 and TRBJ2-5; 8 positions match TRBD2. Per germline, CDR1 MNHNS and CDR2 SASEGT. This CDR3 has 15 amino acids. Trimming removed 6 bases from V and 5 bases from J; junction bases left unmatched: 11. In DNA, the CDR3 is TGTGCCAGCAGGGGAGGGCGGGGGGCCCGGGAGACCCAGTACTTC. The encoded protein is CASRGGRGARETQYF.

The CDR3 DNA reads TGTGCCTCCATAGGACAGAAGAACACTGAAGCTTTCTTT. Its protein product is CASIGQKNTEAFF. This rearrangement joins TRBV30 to TRBJ1-1, with D perhaps matching TRBD1 (6 bases). Trimming removed 7 bases at V and 1 base at J, with 13 bases between. In germline, CDR1 is GTSNPN, CDR2 SVGIG (reference sequence). There are 13 residues in the CDR3.

In its sample, this clonotype was seen many times. The rearrangement joins TRBV7-9 to TRBJ1-2, with D maybe TRBD1 (5 bases). Trimming shortened V by 5 bases and J by 8 bases, and 15 bases separated the two germline ends. The CDR3 covers 13 residues. CDR1 is SEHNR and CDR2 is FQNEAQ in the germline V gene (reference sequence). The CDR3 loop reads CASSPQGFYGYTF. For the CDR3, the DNA is TGTGCCAGCAGCCCGCAGGGATTTTACGGCTACACCTTC.

The V gene is TRBV12-3 or TRBV12-4, the J gene TRBJ2-3; 7 bases match TRBD1. Germline trimming cut 6 bases from V and 4 bases from J; bases unmatched to any gene: 4. The CDR3 is made up of 13 amino acids. The DNA of the CDR3 is TGTGCCAGCAGACAGGGGAGAGCAGATACGCAGTATTTT. It translates to CASRQGRADTQYF.

The chain is built from TRBV7-2 and TRBJ1-2; perhaps TRBD1 as D (5 bases). Trimming took 5 bases from V and 5 from J, leaving 12 bases between them. The CDR3 runs to 13 residues. Per germline, CDR1 SGHTA and CDR2 FQGNSA. CDR3 bases: TGTGCCAGCAGCGAAACCGGGGGATATGGCTACACCTTC. It translates to CASSETGGYGYTF.

This clonotype has just a few counts. This chain connects TRBV20-1 to TRBJ1-1; D gene uncertain. Deletions cut 3 bases from V and 5 bases from J, with 16 bases between. The CDR3 runs 14 residues. The V gene's germline CDR1 is DFQATT and CDR2 SNEGSKA (reference sequence). This CDR3 reads CSASSAGVGTEAFF. The CDR3 DNA reads as TGCAGTGCTAGTTCGGCAGGTGTGGGTACTGAAGCTTTCTTT.

This clonotype has more than one count but fewer than ten. The DNA is omitted, as the CDR3 cannot be located on it reliably, and the CDR3 follows TCRdb's listing. The chain has TRBV12-3 or TRBV12-4 and TRBJ2-3; TRBD1, as called in the table, went unchecked against the DNA. The CDR3 spans 18 residues, counting both ends. The CDR3 is CASSTSMRGRGAGDTQYF.

This clonotype occurred many times. The rearrangement uses TRBV12-3 or TRBV12-4 and TRBJ2-2; no definite D call. Between the trimmed V and J ends, which lost 2 bases and 5 bases, there was a span of 6 bases. The CDR3 covers 13 residues. CDR3 amino acids: CASSLLQTGELFF. The DNA of the CDR3 is TGTGCCAGCAGTTTACTGCAGACCGGGGAGCTGTTTTTT.

This clonotype appeared a few times. The chain joins TRBV7-2 to TRBJ1-1, with D tentatively TRBD1 (5 bases). Deletions cut 1 base from V and 1 base from J, with 10 bases between. This CDR3 has 15 amino acids. Germline V CDR1 and CDR2: SGHTA, FQGNSA. The CDR3 nucleotides are TGTGCCAGCAGCTTAGGCGGGACGGCGAACACTGAAGCTTTCTTT. Translating gives CASSLGGTANTEAFF.

In this sample, this clonotype turned up many times. J is TRBJ2-3 and V is TRBV2; the match to TRBD2 covers 8 bases. Trimming at V came to 4 bases and at J to 6 bases, leaving 6 bases not matched to a gene. Germline loops: CDR1 SNHLY, CDR2 FYNNEI. This CDR3 has 14 residues. The CDR3 reads CASSGSGGRDTQYF. CDR3 sequence (DNA): TGTGCCAGCAGTGGGAGCGGGGGTCGGGATACGCAGTATTTT.

The chain is built from TRBV5-4 and TRBJ2-3; a weak D match, TRBD2 (5 bases). Germline V gives CDR1 SGHNT, CDR2 YYREEE (reference sequence). The CDR3 length is 17 residues. V was cut by 4 bases and J by 2 bases, with 20 bases left in between. In DNA form, the CDR3 reads TGTGCCAGCAGCAGCTTATTGCGGGCAGACAACACAGATACGCAGTATTTT. Translated: CASSSLLRADNTDTQYF.

This clonotype has at least ten counts. This chain's CDR3 is CSARDRGDSPLHF. DNA of the CDR3: TGCAGTGCTAGGGACAGGGGAGATTCACCCCTCCACTTT. The chain joins TRBV20-1 to TRBJ1-6; 9 nucleotides match TRBD1. The CDR3 is 13 amino acids. V shed 3 bases, J shed 8 bases, and the junction held 2 bases outside the gene matches. Per the germline V gene, CDR1 is DFQATT and CDR2 is SNEGSKA (reference sequence).